These 2 T cell receptor beta chains came from one sample sequenced in a study of T cells in Graves' hyperthyroidism and ophthalmopathy. Researchers amplified the TCR beta CDR3 regions from RNA transcripts. TCR CDR3 underwent first-round RT-PCR with the HTBI primer set. TCRdb reprocessed the multiplex PCR reads via MiXCR and lists one record per CDR3 protein. The sample contains roughly 840,000 distinct CDR3 sequences, 38% of which appear only once. The sample taken for sequencing was blood. The source of these receptors is a man younger than 35 with Graves' hyperthyroidism.

This clonotype has at least ten counts. This rearrangement joins TRBV9 to TRBJ1-5; D possibly corresponds to TRBD1 (6 bases). Germline loops: CDR1 SGDLS, CDR2 YYNGEE. The CDR3 covers 13 residues. Trimming took 4 bases from V and 5 from J, leaving 10 bases between them. CDR3 bases: TGTGCCAGCAGCCCTGAGGGGGATCAGCCCCAGCATTTT. Translated, it gives CASSPEGDQPQHF.

The chain is built from TRBV12-3 or TRBV12-4 and TRBJ2-5, with TRBD2 identical over 10 bases. CDR3 size: 17 residues. V trimming: 3 bases; J trimming: 0 bases; junction bases outside the gene matches: 7. This CDR3 is CASSFQREGRYQETQYF. The CDR3 region has the DNA TGTGCCAGCAGTTTCCAGCGGGAGGGCCGGTACCAAGAGACCCAGTACTTC.